The clone carrying this T cell receptor beta chain was observed once. Its antigen is undetermined. This entry belongs to a study of T cell repertoires in ileal Crohn's disease. Study overall: Operated complications were stricturing disease (about 60%) and penetrating disease (approximately 39%). Biopsies of the neoterminal ileum at postoperative colonoscopy form M6 samples. The study's findings and limits: Clonal expansions were more frequent in active smokers than non-smokers at surgery.

Germline V CDR1 and CDR2: SNHLY, FYNNEI. The CDR3 runs 15 residues. The trim removed 6 bases at V and 4 bases at J, leaving 3 bases unmatched. Documented time point: neoterminal ileum biopsy at postoperative endoscopy, about 6 months after surgery. Here immunoSEQ multiplex PCR was the method, and the copy in TCRdb shows in-frame clones only, minus some. Here the sample spans about 12,000 clones, 80% to 85% being singletons. V gene TRBV2 combines with J gene TRBJ2-5; TRBD2 aligns across 15 bases. Material for sequencing was ileal tissue. The origin of this receptor is an adult with Crohn's disease. The CDR3 DNA reads as TGTGCCAGCAGGCTGGGACTAGCGGGAGGAGAGACCCAGTACTTC. It is translated as CASRLGLAGGETQYF. Full variable domain (missing parts from reference TRBV2 and TRBJ2-5): EPEVTQTPSHQVTQMGQEVILRCVPISNHLYFYWYRQILGQKVEFLVSFYNNEISEKSEIFDDQFSVERPDGSNFTLKIRSTKLEDSAMYFCASRLGLAGGETQYFGPGTRLLVL.